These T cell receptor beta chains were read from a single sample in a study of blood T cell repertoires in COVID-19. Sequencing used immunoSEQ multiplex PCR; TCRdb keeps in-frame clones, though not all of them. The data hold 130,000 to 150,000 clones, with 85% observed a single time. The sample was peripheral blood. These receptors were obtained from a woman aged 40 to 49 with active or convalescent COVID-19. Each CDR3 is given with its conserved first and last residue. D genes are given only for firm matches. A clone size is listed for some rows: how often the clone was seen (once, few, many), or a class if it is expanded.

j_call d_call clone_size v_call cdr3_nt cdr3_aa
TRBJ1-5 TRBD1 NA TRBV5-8 TGTGCCAGCAGCAAGGGACAGAGACAGCCCCAGCATTTT CASSKGQRQPQHF
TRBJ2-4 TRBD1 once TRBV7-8 TGTGCCAGCAGCTACCGAAAAACGGACAGGGCCGTAGCCAAAAACATTCAGTACTTC CASSYRKTDRAVAKNIQYF
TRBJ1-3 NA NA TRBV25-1 TGTGCCAGCAGTGGCCTAGAAACAGGGTGGGCTGGAAACACCATATATTTT CASSGLETGWAGNTIYF
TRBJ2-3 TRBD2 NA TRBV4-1 TGCGCCAGCAGCCCCGGACTAGAGGGCACAGATACGCAGTATTTT CASSPGLEGTDTQYF
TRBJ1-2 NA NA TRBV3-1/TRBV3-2 TGTGCCAGCAGCCCCCTCGGTCGGAACTATGGCTACACCTTC CASSPLGRNYGYTF
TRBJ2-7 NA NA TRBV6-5 TGTGCCACCGGGCGAGAGGGCGGGGGCCCCGGCGAGCAGTACTTC CATGREGGGPGEQYF
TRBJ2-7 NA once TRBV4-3 TGCGCCAGCAGCCAAGATATCCCGACAGCGGGTACCTACGAGCAGTACTTC CASSQDIPTAGTYEQYF
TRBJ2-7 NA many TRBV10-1 TGCGCCAGCAGTGACAGGGGATTCTCCTACGAGCAGTACTTC CASSDRGFSYEQYF
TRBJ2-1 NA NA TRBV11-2 TGTGCCAGCAGCTTAGAACGGGCAGGGTACAATGAGCAGTTCTTC CASSLERAGYNEQFF
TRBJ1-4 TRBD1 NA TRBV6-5 TGTGCCAGCAGACCGGGACAGGGAAGGGAAAAACTGTTTTTT CASRPGQGREKLFF